This entry describes one T cell receptor (beta chain). This clonotype was recorded many times. Its antigen specificity is not known. No base quality information exists; no much larger clone differs at one position. This record comes from a study of read filtering for tumor transcriptome and immune sequencing (dated by TCRdb to 2020 to 2022). Concerning the study at large: The cohort was composed of approximately 17 male and more than twelve female patients, with a mean age of roughly 70 years and an age range of about 47 to 85. Under revised international staging, about 8 patients fell into R-ISS I, more than 15 into R-ISS II and over five into R-ISS III. Whole-transcriptome libraries were prepared with the TruSeq RNA Access Library Prep Kit after DNase treatment. Per sample, about 4.05 to 10.27 million TCR-region mapped reads were obtained with IR-seq, compared with only about 85 to 1273 with RNA-seq. Using the same bone marrow samples, the study ran both targeted immune repertoire sequencing and bulk whole-transcriptome sequencing and then compared the TCR repertoires from each method. One of the main goals was to work out a read-filtering strategy for immune repertoire data, in particular whether clonotypes backed by only a single read should be removed. General study outcomes and caveats: Compared with RNA-seq, IR-seq captured clonotypes at much higher depth and more reliably, and a smaller IR-seq throughput was enough to identify most shared clonotypes. The sorted CD138-negative fraction was not purified T cells but a mixed bone marrow immune population. In IR-seq, single-read clonotypes were approximately 82% of clonotypes but about 3.5% of total reads; in RNA-seq they were around 75% of clonotypes and 35% to 50% of reads. Removing single-read clonotypes increased the correlation between IR-seq and RNA-seq shared clonotype proportions.

The CDR3 covers 13 residues, taking in both the cysteine and the phenylalanine. This entry keeps only the CDR3 DNA: 39 bases, framed from base 1. Via the germline V gene, CDR1 is SGHRS and CDR2 YFSETQ. Compared with germline, V lacks 4 bases and J lacks 7 bases; bases without a gene match: 3. Each patient had bone marrow sampled at the time of active disease. Ficoll-Hypaque density gradient centrifugation was used to isolate bone marrow mononuclear cells. CD138-negative cells were obtained by negative selection after labeling with CD138 magnetic microbeads on a MACS separator, removing myeloma plasma cells. Purity of the isolated cells was checked by flow cytometry on an Attune NxT using CD138 antibodies. TRIzol reagent was used to extract total RNA, and a NanoDrop spectrophotometer was used to quantify the extracted RNA. Paired RNA-seq and IR-seq were performed on each patient's CD138-negative bone marrow sample.

TCR libraries were built from 400 ng RNA with the Immunoverse kit, using molecular barcoded adaptors covering alpha/delta and beta/gamma chains. TCR library preparation was performed with the same RNA that was used for transcriptome sequencing. An Illumina HiSeq 4000 with 2 x 150 cycles was used to sequence the TCR libraries. In the source study's methods: MiXCR aligned TCR reads to human V, D, J and C references and assembled the aligned reads into CDR3 clonotypes, with quality filtering and error correction included. The tcR package in R was used to analyze clonotype counts and gene usage diversity. Raw mapping reads were checked after the RNA-seq reads had been mapped by STAR aligner version 2.5.3a onto the human GRCh37 genome. To test the effect of sequencing depth on detected clonotypes, IR-seq fastq files were randomly downsampled using Seqtk 1.3. TCRdb's own reprocessing of the public reads used fastp at Q25 and MiXCR and kept productive beta chains. Each CDR3 protein gets just one entry, which takes the most common genes and DNA from the rows behind it. Clone size and V and J calls follow TCRdb, not the original study. The sample table lists around 140,000 distinct CDR3 sequences, 13% of them with a count of one. The ten biggest clones cover about 7.7% of the sample.

The TCR originated in a donor over 35 with multiple myeloma. Sequencing input: a population of CD138-negative cells sorted from bone marrow. Explained via the paper, the cell subset or site label denotes: bone marrow mononuclear cells depleted of CD138+ plasma/myeloma cells by negative magnetic selection. This sequence uses TRBV5-1 and TRBJ1-1; TRBD1 aligns with 11 central bases. CDR3 sequence: CASSVGQGGEAFF. The sequence in DNA is TGCGCCAGCAGCGTGGGACAGGGGGGTGAAGCTTTCTTT.